This T cell receptor (beta chain) was captured by sequencing in a study of cytomegalovirus exposure and HLA in healthy donors. Findings and caveats of the study: In most subjects, TCR beta sequences reportedly gave accurate predictions of HLA-A and HLA-B alleles. Cytomegalovirus-associated TCR beta chains were listed, numbering under 200.

This clone occurred a few times. Its antigen is currently unknown. It was with 60 Vbeta and 13 Jbeta primers that the PCR ran. Produced via immunoSEQ multiplex PCR; TCRdb's table is partial and in-frame only. The repertoire holds about 160,000 clones, with over 60% as singletons. This CDR3 spans 14 amino acids. J lost 6 bases, V lost 5 bases, and 7 bases had no gene match. Germline lookup yields CDR1 SEHNR and CDR2 FQNEAQ (reference sequence). This clonotype was obtained from a woman aged 30 to 39 in good health and CMV-seronegative. The chain employs TRBV7-9 and TRBJ2-3; TRBD2 agrees at 8 bases. The sample comprised PBMCs. The CDR3 nucleotides read TGTGCCAGCAGCCTAGGACTAGCACCCGATACGCAGTATTTT. Its protein product is CASSLGLAPDTQYF. Full variable domain (outside the CDR3, taken from reference TRBV7-9 and TRBJ2-3): DTGVSQNPRHKITKRGQNVTFRCDPISEHNRLYWYRQTLGQGPEFLTYFQNEAQLEKSRLLSDRFSAERPKGSFSTLEIQRTEQGDSAMYLCASSLGLAPDTQYFGPGTRLTVL.